The entry below describes one T cell receptor beta chain. There are 15 residues in the CDR3. V was trimmed by 1 base and J by 5 bases, leaving 12 bases between them. CDR1 is SGHTA and CDR2 is FQGNSA in the germline V gene. Produced via immunoSEQ multiplex PCR; TCRdb's table is partial and in-frame only. The table lists tens of thousands of clones, 94% of them singletons, with approximately 14% in the top ten. These data are taken from a study of OX40 agonist ivuxolimab in advanced cancers. Sequencing used CD4+ or CD8+ T cells sorted from blood, obtained in a trial of the OX40 agonist ivuxolimab. The clonotype originates from an adult with an advanced solid tumor such as melanoma, head and neck, liver or kidney cancer. The chain combines TRBV7-2 with TRBJ1-5; no firm D call. The CDR3, as DNA: TGTGCCAGCAGCTTAGGGGGATGGTCGGATCAGCCCCAGCATTTT. Translation: CASSLGGWSDQPQHF.